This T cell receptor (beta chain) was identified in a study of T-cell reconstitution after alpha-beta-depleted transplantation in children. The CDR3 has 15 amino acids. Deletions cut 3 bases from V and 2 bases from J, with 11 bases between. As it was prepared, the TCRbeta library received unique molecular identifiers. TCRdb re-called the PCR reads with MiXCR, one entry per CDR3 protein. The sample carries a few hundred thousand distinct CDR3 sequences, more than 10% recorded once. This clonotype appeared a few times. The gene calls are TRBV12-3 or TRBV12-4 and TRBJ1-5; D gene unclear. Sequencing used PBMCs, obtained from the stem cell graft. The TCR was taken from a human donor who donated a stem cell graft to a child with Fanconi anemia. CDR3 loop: CASSFNSVRNQPQHF. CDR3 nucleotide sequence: TGTGCCAGCAGTTTTAACAGTGTCCGCAATCAGCCCCAGCATTTT.